The 22 T cell receptor beta chains given below trace back to one sample, sequenced in a study of T cells after yellow fever vaccination (dated by TCRdb to between 2019 and 2020). Receptor libraries were prepared by 5' RACE. The reads were generated on an Illumina NovaSeq 6000. The public reads were run again by TCRdb, first through fastp at Q25 and then through MiXCR, and only productive beta chains were kept. Rows with a matching CDR3 protein are joined into one entry that keeps the most common DNA and genes. The sample profile shows about 320,000 distinct CDR3 sequences; 9.5% to 15% of them were found once. The ten largest account for around 3% of the sample. This sample's treatment or condition label indicates: live attenuated yellow fever vaccine strain. This sample comprised CD4+ T cells sorted from PBMCs, obtained 15 days after the yellow fever booster vaccination. The receptor set was obtained from a man between 18 and 35 years old who received the YFV17D yellow fever vaccine.

This clonotype was detected ten times or more. DNA for the CDR3: TGTGCCAGCAGTTTTGAGGGTACAGATACGCAGTATTTT. It is translated as CASSFEGTDTQYF. The chain has TRBV12-3 or TRBV12-4 and TRBJ2-3, with D possibly being TRBD2 (5 bases). Trimming removed 3 bases at V and 3 bases at J, with 7 bases between. This CDR3 contains 13 residues.

This clonotype appeared a few times. The V gene is TRBV29-1, the J gene TRBJ2-3, with 10 bases fitting TRBD1. CDR3 size: 16 residues. Trimming cost V 6 bases and J 0 bases; bases outside gene matches: 9. Per germline, CDR1 SQVTM and CDR2 ANQGSEA. The DNA of the CDR3 is TGCAGCGTGGACCGAGGACAGGGGGAAAGCACAGATACGCAGTATTTT. Its translation is CSVDRGQGESTDTQYF.

The genes are TRBV7-2 and TRBJ1-2; no reliable D call. The germline V gene encodes CDR1 SGHTA and CDR2 FQGNSA. This CDR3 has 15 amino acids. V gave up 3 bases and J gave up 6 bases, with 17 bases separating them. Written as DNA, the CDR3 is TGTGCCAGCAGCTTCGTTACAAGCGGCCCGCATGGCTACACCTTC. Encoded protein: CASSFVTSGPHGYTF.

A few counts support this clonotype. V is TRBV20-1 and J is TRBJ2-3, with D perhaps TRBD2 (6 bases). CDR1 is DFQATT and CDR2 is SNEGSKA in the germline V gene (reference sequence). This CDR3 comprises 13 residues. V shed 6 bases and J shed 3 bases, with 13 bases lying between them. The CDR3 DNA is TGCAGTGCGGTGGGACTTACTACAGATACGCAGTATTTT. Its protein product is CSAVGLTTDTQYF.

This clonotype was recorded at least ten times. The J gene is TRBJ1-5, the V gene TRBV11-2; 12 positions match TRBD1. Germline trimming cut 5 bases from V and 2 bases from J; bases unmatched to any gene: 13. CDR1 and CDR2 from the germline V gene are SGHAT and FQNNGV. The CDR3 runs to 19 residues. In DNA, the CDR3 is TGTGCCAGCAGCATGGGGGGGACAGGGGGCCGCTGGGGCAATCAGCCCCAGCATTTT. This encodes CASSMGGTGGRWGNQPQHF.

The chain is built from TRBV25-1 and TRBJ1-5; 10 positions agree with TRBD1. In germline, CDR1 is MGHDK, CDR2 SYGVNS. The CDR3 totals 17 residues. V was pared by 5 bases and J by 0 bases, with 7 bases of the junction left unmatched. CDR3 loop: CASSNGTGDISNQPQHF. The DNA for the CDR3 is TGTGCCAGCAGTAACGGGACAGGGGACATTAGCAATCAGCCCCAGCATTTT.

The chain recombines TRBV6-5 with TRBJ1-6, with 7 nucleotides matching TRBD1. The CDR3 runs 17 residues. Trimming took 2 bases from V and 2 from J; bases not matched to a gene: 6. CDR1 is MNHEY, CDR2 SVGAGI, per germline. The DNA for the CDR3 is TGTGCCAGCAGTTACACAGGGGCTGTTCCCTATAATTCACCCCTCCACTTT. This sequence encodes CASSYTGAVPYNSPLHF.

This clonotype was observed a few times. The rearrangement links TRBV4-3 to TRBJ1-3, with TRBD1 as a possible D gene (5 bases). CDR1 LGHNA and CDR2 YSLEER come from the germline V gene. This CDR3 has 14 residues. Trimming removed 4 bases from V and 7 bases from J, with 14 bases in between. CDR3 protein: CASSRDPGRNTIYF. For the CDR3, the DNA is TGCGCCAGCAGCCGGGACCCCGGGCGGAACACCATATATTTT.

There are a few counts of this clonotype. The chain couples TRBV21-1 to TRBJ2-7; TRBD2, the D gene given by the table, was not confirmed from the DNA. TRBV21-1 is an annotated pseudogene. The CDR3 loop spans 17 amino acids. CDR3 in amino acids: CASSKALVPQARNEQYV. The CDR3 DNA reads as TGTGCCAGCAGCAAAGCGCTAGTCCCTCAAGCCCGGAACGAGCAGTACGTC.

This clonotype was seen many times. The CDR3 coding sequence is TGTGCCAGCAGTATTCAGGGGCGCGCCTACAATGAGCAGTTCTTC. Translating it yields CASSIQGRAYNEQFF. This chain uses TRBV28 with TRBJ2-1; tentatively, D is TRBD1 (6 bases). CDR3 length equals 15 residues. Germline V gene lookup returns CDR1 MDHEN and CDR2 SYDVKM. Deletions cut 5 bases from V and 2 bases from J, with 13 bases between.

The rearrangement joins TRBV5-1 to TRBJ1-3; 7 bases are shared with TRBD1. CDR1 is SGHRS, CDR2 YFSETQ, per germline. V lost 4 bases to trimming and J lost 7 bases; unmatched junction nucleotides: 14. CDR3 length: 16 amino acids. The CDR3 bases are TGCGCCAGCAGCGTACCGGACAGGTCGGAGGGTAACACCATATATTTT. This gives the protein CASSVPDRSEGNTIYF.

The chain uses TRBV4-1 and TRBJ2-6; 7 bases map to TRBD1. The J segment lost 0 bases and the V segment lost 3 bases, leaving 11 bases of the junction unmatched. Germline assignment: CDR1 MGHRA and CDR2 YSYEKL. This CDR3 region has 19 residues. The CDR3 DNA follows: TGCGCCAGCAGCCACGACAGGGCCCACCTAATCTCTGGGGCCAACGTCCTGACTTTC. This gives the protein CASSHDRAHLISGANVLTF.

The V call is TRBV5-1, the J call TRBJ2-5, with a tentative D call TRBD1 (6 bases). This CDR3 comprises 14 residues. The V end was cut by 0 bases, the J end by 4 bases, with 10 bases between. Germline-derived CDR1 and CDR2 are SGHRS and YFSETQ. In DNA, the CDR3 is TGCGCCAGCAGCTTGGGGACGACAGGAGAGACCCAGTACTTC. Amino acid sequence: CASSLGTTGETQYF.

The chain is built from TRBV11-1 and TRBJ2-5; TRBD1 agrees at 9 bases. The V and J ends lost 5 bases and 1 base, in that order; junction bases with no gene match: 5. The CDR3 has 15 amino acids. Germline CDR1 reads SGHAT; CDR2 reads FQDESV (reference sequence). CDR3 DNA sequence: TGTGCCAGCAGCCTAAACAGGGGGCGCCAAGAGACCCAGTACTTC. The encoded protein is CASSLNRGRQETQYF. Combining the CDR3 with reference TRBV11-1 and TRBJ2-5 gives the whole variable domain EAEVAQSPRYKITEKSQAVAFWCDPISGHATLYWYRQILGQGPELLVQFQDESVVDDSQLPKDRFSAERLKGVDSTLKIQPAELGDSAMYLCASSLNRGRQETQYFGPGTRLLVL.

This clonotype was picked up a small number of times. The chain has TRBV7-2 and TRBJ1-1, with D unresolved. CDR3 length: 12 residues. Germline lookup yields CDR1 SGHTA and CDR2 FQGNSA. Trimming shortened V by 5 bases and J by 10 bases, and 14 bases separated the two germline ends. CDR3 DNA: TGTGCCAGCAGCCCACTGGGCCCCAGAGCTTTCTTT. Translated, it gives CASSPLGPRAFF.

The genes are TRBV12-3 or TRBV12-4 and TRBJ1-6, with D perhaps TRBD1 (5 bases). Trimming left V 1 base short and J 6 bases short, with 10 bases between. The CDR3 spans 15 residues. CDR3 in DNA: TGTGCCAGCAGTTTAGGTCCAGGGCCTAATTCACCCCTCCACTTT. Translation: CASSLGPGPNSPLHF.

In its sample, this clonotype was seen many times. The J gene is TRBJ2-5, the V gene TRBV29-1; the D gene is possibly TRBD2 (5 bases). Trimming pared 0 bases from V and 4 bases from J, leaving 15 bases between. CDR1 and CDR2 (germline): SQVTM, ANQGSEA. This CDR3 has 15 residues. CDR3 amino acids: CSVEDFSVGGETQYF. CDR3 coding DNA: TGCAGCGTTGAAGATTTTAGCGTCGGAGGAGAGACCCAGTACTTC.

This clonotype was seen more than once but under ten times. V is TRBV5-4 and J is TRBJ1-2; D is possibly TRBD1 (5 bases). The CDR3 consists of 15 residues. V lost 4 bases, J lost 0 bases, and 13 bases lay in between. CDR1 and CDR2 (germline): SGHNT, YYREEE (reference sequence). The CDR3 DNA sequence: TGTGCCAGCAGCGGAGGAGTAGGGGCTAACTATGGCTACACCTTC. Its translation: CASSGGVGANYGYTF.

This chain uses TRBV5-1 with TRBJ2-3, with D perhaps TRBD1 (6 bases). V lost 6 bases and J lost 0, with 11 bases in between. CDR3 length equals 14 residues. Germline V lookup: CDR1 SGHRS, CDR2 YFSETQ. The CDR3 spells CASKVQGSTDTQYF. In DNA, the CDR3 is TGCGCCAGCAAGGTACAGGGTAGCACAGATACGCAGTATTTT.

The table lists this clonotype with many counts. V usage is TRBV5-1 and J usage is TRBJ2-3, with D perhaps matching TRBD2 (6 bases). The germline V gene has CDR1 SGHRS and CDR2 YFSETQ. V lost 0 bases to trimming and J lost 8 bases, with 16 bases between them. The CDR3 spans 15 residues. As DNA, the CDR3 is TGCGCCAGCAGCTTGGCCGGGACTTCCCCAGCTACGCAGTATTTT. Its translation: CASSLAGTSPATQYF. The variable domain in full, with the rest retrieved from reference TRBV5-1 and TRBJ2-3, is KAGVTQTPRYLIKTRGQQVTLSCSPISGHRSVSWYQQTPGQGLQFLFEYFSETQRNKGNFPGRFSGRQFSNSRSEMNVSTLELGDSALYLCASSLAGTSPATQYFGPGTRLTVL.

The J gene is TRBJ2-3, the V gene TRBV7-2; D not resolved. Germline CDR1 SGHTA, CDR2 FQGNSA. Trimming cost V 7 bases and J 5 bases, with 10 bases left between them. This CDR3 comprises 12 residues. In nucleotides, the CDR3 is TGTGCCAGCAACTTTGTTTTAGATACGCAGTATTTT. Protein sequence: CASNFVLDTQYF.

This clonotype has just a few counts. The chain couples TRBV12-3 or TRBV12-4 to TRBJ2-1, with no clear D. Trimming pared 6 bases from V and 9 bases from J, leaving 12 bases between. The length of the CDR3 is 12 residues. The CDR3 region has the DNA TGTGCCAGCAGCTCCCTGGGAACTGAGCAGTTCTTC. Its translation is CASSSLGTEQFF.